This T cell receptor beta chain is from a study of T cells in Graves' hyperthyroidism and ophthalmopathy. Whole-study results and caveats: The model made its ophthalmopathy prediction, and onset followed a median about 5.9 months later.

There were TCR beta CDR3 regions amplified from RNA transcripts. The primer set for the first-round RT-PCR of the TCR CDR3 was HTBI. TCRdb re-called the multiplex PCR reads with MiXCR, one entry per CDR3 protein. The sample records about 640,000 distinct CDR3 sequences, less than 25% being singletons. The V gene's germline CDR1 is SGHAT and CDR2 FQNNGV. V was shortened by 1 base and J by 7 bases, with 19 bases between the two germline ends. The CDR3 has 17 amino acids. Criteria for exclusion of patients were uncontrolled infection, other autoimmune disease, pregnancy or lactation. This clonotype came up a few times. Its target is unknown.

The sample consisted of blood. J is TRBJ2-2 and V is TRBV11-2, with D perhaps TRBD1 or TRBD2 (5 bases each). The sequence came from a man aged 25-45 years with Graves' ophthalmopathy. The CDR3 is CASSLGGLWGKVGELFF. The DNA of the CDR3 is TGTGCCAGCAGCTTAGGGGGGTTGTGGGGAAAAGTCGGGGAGCTGTTTTTT.